Detailed here is one T cell receptor (beta chain). These data belong to a study of T cell changes during pregnancy in multiple sclerosis. With 6 bases clipped from V and 5 bases from J, the junction kept 11 bases outside the gene matches. Germline CDR1 and CDR2: MDHEN and SYDVKM. The length of the CDR3 is 18 residues. Using immunoSEQ multiplex PCR, the repertoire was profiled, and TCRdb retains in-frame clones only, with some absent. This sample has tens of thousands of clones, with about nine tenths found just once. The TCR was taken from a female donor with multiple sclerosis, enrolled in a pregnancy study. The chain combines TRBV28 with TRBJ2-1; 15 bases match TRBD2. This material consisted of CD4+ T cells from peripheral blood mononuclear cells, taken in the first trimester of pregnancy. The CDR3 sequence is CASRSPWTSGRAHNEQFF. Written as DNA, the CDR3 is TGTGCCAGCAGATCCCCCTGGACTAGCGGGAGGGCCCACAATGAGCAGTTCTTC.